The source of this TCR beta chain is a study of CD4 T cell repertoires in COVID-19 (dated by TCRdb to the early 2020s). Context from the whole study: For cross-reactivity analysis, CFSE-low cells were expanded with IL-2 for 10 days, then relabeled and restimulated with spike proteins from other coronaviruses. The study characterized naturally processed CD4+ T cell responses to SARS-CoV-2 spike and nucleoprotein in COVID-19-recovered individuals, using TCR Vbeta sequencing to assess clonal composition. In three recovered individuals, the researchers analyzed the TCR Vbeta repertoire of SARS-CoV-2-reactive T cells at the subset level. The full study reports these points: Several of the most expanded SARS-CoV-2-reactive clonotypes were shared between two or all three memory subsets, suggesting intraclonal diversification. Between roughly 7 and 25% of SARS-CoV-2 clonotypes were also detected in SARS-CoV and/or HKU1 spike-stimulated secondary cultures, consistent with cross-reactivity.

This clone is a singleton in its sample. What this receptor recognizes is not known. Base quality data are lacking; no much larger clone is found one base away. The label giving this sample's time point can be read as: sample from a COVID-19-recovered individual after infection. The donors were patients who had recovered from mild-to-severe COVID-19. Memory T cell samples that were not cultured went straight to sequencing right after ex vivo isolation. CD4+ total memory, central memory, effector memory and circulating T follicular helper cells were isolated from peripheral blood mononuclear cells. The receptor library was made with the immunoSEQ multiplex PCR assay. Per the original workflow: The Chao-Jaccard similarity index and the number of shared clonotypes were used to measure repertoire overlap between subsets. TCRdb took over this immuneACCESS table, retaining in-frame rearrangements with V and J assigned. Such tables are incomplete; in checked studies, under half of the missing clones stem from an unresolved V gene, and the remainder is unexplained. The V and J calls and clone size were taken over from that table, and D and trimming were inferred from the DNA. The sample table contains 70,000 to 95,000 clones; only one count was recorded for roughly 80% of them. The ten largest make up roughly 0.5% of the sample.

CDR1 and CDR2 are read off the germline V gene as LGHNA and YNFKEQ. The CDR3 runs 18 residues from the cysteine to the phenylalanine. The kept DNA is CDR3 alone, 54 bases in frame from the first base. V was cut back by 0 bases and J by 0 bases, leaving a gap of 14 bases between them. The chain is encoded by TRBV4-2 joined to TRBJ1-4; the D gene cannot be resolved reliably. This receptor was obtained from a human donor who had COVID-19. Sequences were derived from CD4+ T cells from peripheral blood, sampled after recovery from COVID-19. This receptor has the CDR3 CASSQDQGPSATNEKLFF. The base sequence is TGTGCCAGCAGCCAAGATCAAGGACCGTCCGCAACTAATGAAAAACTGTTTTTT.